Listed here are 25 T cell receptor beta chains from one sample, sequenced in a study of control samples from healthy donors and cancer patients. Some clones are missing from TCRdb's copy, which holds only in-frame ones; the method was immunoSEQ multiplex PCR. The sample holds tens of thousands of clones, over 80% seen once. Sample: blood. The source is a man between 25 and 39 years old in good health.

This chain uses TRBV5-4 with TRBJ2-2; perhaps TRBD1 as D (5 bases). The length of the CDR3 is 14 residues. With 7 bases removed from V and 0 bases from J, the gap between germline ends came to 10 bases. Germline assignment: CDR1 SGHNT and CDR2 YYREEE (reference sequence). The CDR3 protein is CASGGHSNTGELFF. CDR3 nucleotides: TGTGCCAGCGGTGGACACTCGAACACCGGGGAGCTGTTTTTT.

CDR3 bases: TGTGCCAGTAGTTTGTTGACTAGCGGGGGCTATGAGCAGTTCTTC. This gives the protein CASSLLTSGGYEQFF. The rearrangement links TRBV19 to TRBJ2-1; 12 bases are a match to TRBD2. CDR1 LNHDA and CDR2 SQIVND come from the germline V gene (reference sequence). This CDR3 contains 15 residues. Trimming at V came to 5 bases and at J to 8 bases, leaving 7 bases not matched to a gene.

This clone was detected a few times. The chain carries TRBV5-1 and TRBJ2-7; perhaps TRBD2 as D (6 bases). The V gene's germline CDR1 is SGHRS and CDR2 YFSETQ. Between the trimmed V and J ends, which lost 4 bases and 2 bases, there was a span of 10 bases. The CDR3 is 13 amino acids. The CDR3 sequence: CASSRGGTYEQYF. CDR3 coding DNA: TGCGCCAGCAGCCGGGGAGGTACCTACGAGCAGTACTTC.

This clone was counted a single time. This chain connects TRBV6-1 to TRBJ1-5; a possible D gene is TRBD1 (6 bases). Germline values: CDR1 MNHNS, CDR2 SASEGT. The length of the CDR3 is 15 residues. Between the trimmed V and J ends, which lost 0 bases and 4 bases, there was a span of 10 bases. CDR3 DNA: TGTGCCAGCAGTGAAGCGCTGGGGGCAAATCAGCCCCAGCATTTT. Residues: CASSEALGANQPQHF.

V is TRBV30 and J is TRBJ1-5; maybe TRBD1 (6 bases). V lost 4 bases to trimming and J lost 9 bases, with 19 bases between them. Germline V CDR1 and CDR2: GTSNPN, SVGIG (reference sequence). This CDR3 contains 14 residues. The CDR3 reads CAWTGAGARGPQHF. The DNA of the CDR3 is TGTGCCTGGACTGGGGCGGGGGCCCGGGGGCCCCAGCATTTT.

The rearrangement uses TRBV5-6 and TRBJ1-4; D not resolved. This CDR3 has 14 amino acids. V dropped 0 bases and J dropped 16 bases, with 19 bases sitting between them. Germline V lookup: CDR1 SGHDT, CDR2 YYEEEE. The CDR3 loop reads CASSLDRTRARPFF. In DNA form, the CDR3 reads TGTGCCAGCAGCTTGGACAGAACCCGGGCCCGCCCGTTTTTT.

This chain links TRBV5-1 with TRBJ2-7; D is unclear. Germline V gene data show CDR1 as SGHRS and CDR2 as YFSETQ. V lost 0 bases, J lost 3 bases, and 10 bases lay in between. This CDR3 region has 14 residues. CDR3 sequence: CASSLEISGYEQYF. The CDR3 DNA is TGCGCCAGCAGCTTGGAAATTTCGGGCTACGAGCAGTACTTC.

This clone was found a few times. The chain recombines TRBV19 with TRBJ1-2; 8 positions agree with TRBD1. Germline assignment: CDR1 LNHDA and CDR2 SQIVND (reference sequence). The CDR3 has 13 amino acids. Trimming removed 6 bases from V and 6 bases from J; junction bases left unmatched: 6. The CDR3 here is CASRYRGSHGYTF. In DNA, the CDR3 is TGTGCCAGTAGATACAGGGGGTCTCATGGCTACACCTTC.

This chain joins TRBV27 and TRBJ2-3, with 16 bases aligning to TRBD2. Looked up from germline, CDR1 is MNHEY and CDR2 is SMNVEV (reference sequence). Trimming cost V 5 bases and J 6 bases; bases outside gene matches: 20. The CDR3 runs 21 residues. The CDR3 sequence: CASSRKVGLAGGPVMADTQYF. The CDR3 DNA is TGTGCCAGCAGTCGCAAGGTGGGACTAGCGGGGGGGCCGGTTATGGCGGATACGCAGTATTTT.

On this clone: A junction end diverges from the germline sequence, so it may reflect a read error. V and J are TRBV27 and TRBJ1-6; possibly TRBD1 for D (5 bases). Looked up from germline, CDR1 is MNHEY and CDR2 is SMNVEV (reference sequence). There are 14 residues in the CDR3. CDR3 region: CASSPRYRYSALHF. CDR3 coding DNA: TGTGCCAGCAGTCCACGATACAGGTATTCAGCCCTCCACTTT.

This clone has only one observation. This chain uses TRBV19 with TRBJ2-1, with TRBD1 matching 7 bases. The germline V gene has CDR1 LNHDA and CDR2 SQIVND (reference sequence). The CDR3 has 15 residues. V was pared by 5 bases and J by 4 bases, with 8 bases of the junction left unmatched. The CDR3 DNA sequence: TGTGCCAGTAGTGGCCAGGGACAGCGTTACAATGAGCAGTTCTTC. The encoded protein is CASSGQGQRYNEQFF.

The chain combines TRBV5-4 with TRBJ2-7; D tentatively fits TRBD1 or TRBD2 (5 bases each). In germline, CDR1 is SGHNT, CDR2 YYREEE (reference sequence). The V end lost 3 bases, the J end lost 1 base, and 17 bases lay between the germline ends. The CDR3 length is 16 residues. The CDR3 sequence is CASSSKSGTSSYEQYF. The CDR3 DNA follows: TGTGCCAGCAGCTCAAAGTCCGGGACGTCTTCCTACGAGCAGTACTTC.

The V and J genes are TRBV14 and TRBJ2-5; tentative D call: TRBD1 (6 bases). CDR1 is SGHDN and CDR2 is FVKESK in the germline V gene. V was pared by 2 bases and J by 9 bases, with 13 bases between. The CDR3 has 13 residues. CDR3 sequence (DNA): TGTGCCAGCAGCCAACAAGTCAGGGGCCCCCAGTACTTC. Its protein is CASSQQVRGPQYF.

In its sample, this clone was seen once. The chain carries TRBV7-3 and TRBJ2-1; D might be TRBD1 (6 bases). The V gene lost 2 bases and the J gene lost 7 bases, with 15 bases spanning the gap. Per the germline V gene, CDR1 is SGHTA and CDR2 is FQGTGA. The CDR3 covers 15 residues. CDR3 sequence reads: CASSLSRGAGNEQFF. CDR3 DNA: TGTGCCAGCAGCTTATCCAGGGGCGCGGGTAATGAGCAGTTCTTC.

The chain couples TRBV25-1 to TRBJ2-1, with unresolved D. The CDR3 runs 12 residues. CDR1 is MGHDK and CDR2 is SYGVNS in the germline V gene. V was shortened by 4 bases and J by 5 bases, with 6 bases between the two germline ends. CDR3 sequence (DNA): TGTGCCAGCAGTGGCCGGGACAATGAGCAGTTCTTC. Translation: CASSGRDNEQFF.

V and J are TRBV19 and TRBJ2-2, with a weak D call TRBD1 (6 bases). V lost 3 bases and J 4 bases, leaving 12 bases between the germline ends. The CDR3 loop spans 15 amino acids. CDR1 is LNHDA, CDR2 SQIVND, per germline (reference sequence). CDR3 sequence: CASSILTGFTGELFF. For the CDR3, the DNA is TGTGCCAGTAGTATCCTCACAGGGTTCACCGGGGAGCTGTTTTTT. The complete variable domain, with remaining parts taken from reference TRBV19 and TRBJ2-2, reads DGGITQSPKYLFRKEGQNVTLSCEQNLNHDAMYWYRQDPGQGLRLIYYSQIVNDFQKGDIAEGYSVSREKKESFPLTVTSAQKNPTAFYLCASSILTGFTGELFFGEGSRLTVL.

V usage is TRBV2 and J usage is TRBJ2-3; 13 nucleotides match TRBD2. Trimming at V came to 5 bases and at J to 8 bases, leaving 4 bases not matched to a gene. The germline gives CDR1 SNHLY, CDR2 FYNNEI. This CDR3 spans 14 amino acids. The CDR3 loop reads CASSLGLAGSTQYF. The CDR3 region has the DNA TGTGCCAGCAGTTTGGGACTAGCGGGGAGTACGCAGTATTTT.

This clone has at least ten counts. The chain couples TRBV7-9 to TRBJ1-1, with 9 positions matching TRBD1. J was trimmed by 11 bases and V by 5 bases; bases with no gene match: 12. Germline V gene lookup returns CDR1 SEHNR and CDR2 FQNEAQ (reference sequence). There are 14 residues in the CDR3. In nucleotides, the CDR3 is TGTGCCAGCAGCGTCGGACAAACAGGGGGCAGGGCTTTCTTT. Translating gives CASSVGQTGGRAFF. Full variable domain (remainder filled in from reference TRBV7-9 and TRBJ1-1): DTGVSQNPRHKITKRGQNVTFRCDPISEHNRLYWYRQTLGQGPEFLTYFQNEAQLEKSRLLSDRFSAERPKGSFSTLEIQRTEQGDSAMYLCASSVGQTGGRAFFGQGTRLTVV.

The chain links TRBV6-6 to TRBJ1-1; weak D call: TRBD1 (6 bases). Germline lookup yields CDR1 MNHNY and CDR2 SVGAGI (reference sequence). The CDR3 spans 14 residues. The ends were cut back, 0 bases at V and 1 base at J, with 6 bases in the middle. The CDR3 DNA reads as TGTGCCAGCAGTTACTCGACAGGGAACACTGAAGCTTTCTTT. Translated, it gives CASSYSTGNTEAFF.

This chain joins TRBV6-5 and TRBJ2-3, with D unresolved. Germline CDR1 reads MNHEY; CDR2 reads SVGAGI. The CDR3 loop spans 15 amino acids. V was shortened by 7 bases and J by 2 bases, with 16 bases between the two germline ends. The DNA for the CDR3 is TGTGCCAGCAAACAAAACATAGGGTTCACAGATACGCAGTATTTT. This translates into CASKQNIGFTDTQYF.

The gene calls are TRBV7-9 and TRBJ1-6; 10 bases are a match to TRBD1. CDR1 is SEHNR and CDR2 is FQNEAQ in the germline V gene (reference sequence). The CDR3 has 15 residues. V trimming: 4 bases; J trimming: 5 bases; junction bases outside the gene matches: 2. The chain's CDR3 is CASSSTGGHNSPLHF. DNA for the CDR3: TGTGCCAGCAGCTCGACAGGGGGCCATAATTCACCCCTCCACTTT. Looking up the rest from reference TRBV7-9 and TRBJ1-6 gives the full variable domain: DTGVSQNPRHKITKRGQNVTFRCDPISEHNRLYWYRQTLGQGPEFLTYFQNEAQLEKSRLLSDRFSAERPKGSFSTLEIQRTEQGDSAMYLCASSSTGGHNSPLHFGNGTRLTVT.

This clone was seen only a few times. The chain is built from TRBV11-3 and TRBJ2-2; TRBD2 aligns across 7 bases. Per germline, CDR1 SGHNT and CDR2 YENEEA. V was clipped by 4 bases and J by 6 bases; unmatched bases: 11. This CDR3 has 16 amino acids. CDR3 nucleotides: TGTGCCAGCAGCTCAACGGGGGGAAGTAGGGCCGGGGAGCTGTTTTTT. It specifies CASSSTGGSRAGELFF.

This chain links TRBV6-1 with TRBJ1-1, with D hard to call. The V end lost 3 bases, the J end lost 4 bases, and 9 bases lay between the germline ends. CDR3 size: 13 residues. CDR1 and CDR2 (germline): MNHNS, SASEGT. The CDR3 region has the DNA TGTGCCAGCAGTGACGATAGAAGCACTGAAGCTTTCTTT. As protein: CASSDDRSTEAFF.

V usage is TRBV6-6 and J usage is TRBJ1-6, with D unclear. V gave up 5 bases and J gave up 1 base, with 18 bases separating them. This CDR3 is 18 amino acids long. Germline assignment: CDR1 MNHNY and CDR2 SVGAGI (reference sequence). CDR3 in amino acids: CASSRTTTFGSYNSPLHF. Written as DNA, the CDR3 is TGTGCCAGCAGTCGCACGACTACGTTCGGGTCCTATAATTCACCCCTCCACTTT.

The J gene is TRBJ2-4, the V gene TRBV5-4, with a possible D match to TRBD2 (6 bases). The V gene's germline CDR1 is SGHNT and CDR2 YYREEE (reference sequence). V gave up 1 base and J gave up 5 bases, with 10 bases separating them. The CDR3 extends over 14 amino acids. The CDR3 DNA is TGTGCCAGCAGCTTGTCGGGGGTGGAAAACATTCAGTACTTC. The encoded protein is CASSLSGVENIQYF. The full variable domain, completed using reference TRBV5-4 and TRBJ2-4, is ETGVTQSPTHLIKTRGQQVTLRCSSQSGHNTVSWYQQALGQGPQFIFQYYREEENGRGNFPPRFSGLQFPNYSSELNVNALELDDSALYLCASSLSGVENIQYFGAGTRLSVL.